This is a list of T cell receptor beta chains from one sample in a study of identical twins. Each CDR3 protein gets one entry after TCRdb re-called the 5' RACE reads with MiXCR. The table has hundreds of thousands of distinct CDR3 sequences, around 6.1% seen once. What was sequenced was naive T cells sorted from blood. The receptors originated from a man younger than 35 in good health. CDR3s leave out the opening cysteine and the closing phenylalanine or tryptophan.

V,length,J,CDR3
TRBV20-1,11,TRBJ2-7,SALAGGTYEQY
TRBV4-3,15,TRBJ2-1,ASSQVWIAGAYNEQF
TRBV6-1,13,TRBJ2-1,ASTDSGGTYNEQF
TRBV6-5,12,TRBJ1-2,ASTFGQGNYGYT
TRBV5-5,11,TRBJ1-1,ASSLFIGGEAF
TRBV12-3/TRBV12-4,11,TRBJ2-5,ASSFSGQETQY
TRBV7-9,14,TRBJ2-1,ASRPGGLGPYNEQF
TRBV6-5,14,TRBJ2-2,ASSYRVDATGGELF
TRBV24-1,13,TRBJ2-5,ATSDPSTGWGTQY
TRBV19,11,TRBJ2-3,ASGVQGSDTQY
TRBV5-1,12,TRBJ2-5,ASSATATQETQY
TRBV7-2,13,TRBJ1-5,ASSLANGLYQPQH
TRBV29-1,16,TRBJ2-4,SVGGVTVDDLAKNIQY
TRBV5-6,10,TRBJ1-6,ASSLFNSPLH
TRBV7-6,14,TRBJ2-2,ASRGGRYANTGELF
TRBV6-5,13,TRBJ2-1,ASSSNRGPYNEQF
TRBV30,10,TRBJ2-1,AWSVLQGEQF
TRBV15,13,TRBJ2-7,ATSRVASGTYEQY
TRBV29-1,11,TRBJ1-1,SVLERANTEAF
TRBV7-9,15,TRBJ2-3,ASSLRQTGASTDTQY
TRBV28,12,TRBJ2-7,ASTLDRTFYEQY
TRBV11-3,11,TRBJ2-2,ATTNRNTGELF
TRBV28,10,TRBJ2-7,ASSYTLSEQY
TRBV14,11,TRBJ2-3,ASSHFGTDTQY
TRBV6-2/TRBV6-3,14,TRBJ1-1,ASRPRTSTGGTEAF
TRBV6-2/TRBV6-3,15,TRBJ2-7,ASTRVSGGMYPYEQY
TRBV20-1,8,TRBJ2-4,SANREVQY
TRBV4-1,16,TRBJ1-4,ASSQERGQRATNEKLF
TRBV5-1,12,TRBJ1-1,ASSLGPVGTEAF
TRBV7-9,13,TRBJ2-1,ASSLNLGTGNEQF
TRBV29-1,12,TRBJ2-3,SVARDTIPDTQY
TRBV6-1,12,TRBJ1-1,ASTGIPLGTEAF
TRBV5-6,14,TRBJ2-2,ASSSPRAQNTGELF
TRBV12-5,13,TRBJ2-1,ASGLSAGGANEQF
TRBV28,14,TRBJ2-3,ASSFRGTGAADTQY
TRBV7-9,8,TRBJ2-1,ASSFGKQF
TRBV6-1,12,TRBJ1-5,ASSGGAGNQPQH
TRBV11-1,16,TRBJ2-1,ASSPSRFSGITYNEQF
TRBV11-1,17,TRBJ2-3,ASSEFKPGHLTSTDTQY
TRBV25-1,13,TRBJ2-5,ASNEVGREGETQY
TRBV5-6,13,TRBJ2-5,ASSLAPGPQETQY
TRBV19,13,TRBJ2-7,ASSIDGLFSYEQY
TRBV11-2,13,TRBJ2-1,ASSYGTSGRATQF
TRBV5-1,11,TRBJ1-1,ASSPGQGVEAF
TRBV29-1,10,TRBJ2-7,SVMDRGRGQY
TRBV11-2,16,TRBJ1-6,ASSRPGQESSYNSPLH
TRBV5-1,14,TRBJ2-3,ASSLLLAGGTDTQY
TRBV25-1,12,TRBJ2-5,ASSGSLGQETQY